The T cell receptor beta chain under discussion was sequenced for a study of T cells in Graves' hyperthyroidism and ophthalmopathy. As for the study in general: Peripheral blood was taken when the disease was first diagnosed, before any treatment began.

Germline CDR1 is GTSNPN and CDR2 is SVGIG (reference sequence). J lost 6 bases, V lost 0 bases, and 20 bases had no gene match. CDR3 length: 19 residues. What was amplified from RNA transcripts were TCR beta CDR3 regions. The TCR CDR3 first-round RT-PCR relied on the HTBI primer set. One entry per CDR3 protein results from TCRdb running MiXCR on the multiplex PCR reads. The sample includes around 340,000 distinct CDR3 sequences, 15% to 20% of them seen just once. Ten or more counts support this clonotype. The clonotype was recovered from a woman between 35 and 50 years old with Graves' ophthalmopathy. The sequencing input was blood. V and J are TRBV30 and TRBJ1-2; TRBD1 aligns across 9 bases. The CDR3 nucleotides are TGTGCCTGGAGTGTAGCGCGTCTCCTGACACGGGACAGGGAGCATGGCTACACCTTC. This codes for CAWSVARLLTRDREHGYTF.